This TCR beta chain comes out of a study of cytomegalovirus exposure and HLA in healthy donors. Study-level background: Genotyping of 400 or so donors showed that about 84% belonged to the Caucasian-associated ancestry cluster.

Points on this clone: Its antigen is undetermined.

Primers for the PCR totalled 60 Vbeta and 13 Jbeta. The table came from immunoSEQ multiplex PCR; TCRdb's copy has only in-frame clones and leaves some out. This sample carries fewer than 85,000 clones, approximately 70% of them seen once, and the ten largest clones take roughly 10%. The CDR3 loop spans 15 amino acids. The germline V gene encodes CDR1 LGHNA and CDR2 YSLEER. The V gene end was trimmed by 1 base and the J gene end by 2 bases; junction bases not matched to a gene: 4. Study outcomes and limitations: Researchers reportedly found TCR beta sequences accurately predicted most subjects' HLA-A and HLA-B alleles. Accounts indicate the classifier identified cytomegalovirus status with strong specificity and sensitivity. A later analysis by the authors found several of the most significant clusters apparently linked to common viral pathogens.

The sequence came from a woman aged 35 to 49 in good health and CMV-seropositive. V and J are TRBV4-3 and TRBJ2-7; 8 bases match TRBD2. The sample taken for sequencing was PBMCs. The chain's CDR3 is CASSQASGGPYEQYF. The DNA for the CDR3 is TGCGCCAGCAGCCAAGCCTCGGGGGGGCCCTACGAGCAGTACTTC.